This T cell receptor beta chain was documented in a study of blood T cells in healthy people across ages. Comment on this clonotype: Antigen unknown.

Alongside a J-beta primer mix, a sample-barcoded 5' primer served in a second PCR lasting roughly 6 to 11 cycles. One entry per CDR3 protein, called by TCRdb with MiXCR from the 5' RACE reads. The sample has about 1.5 million distinct CDR3 sequences, approximately 43% seen once. Regarding the study as a whole: Not knowing donor CMV status may have confounded expanded clonotype changes. Observed TCR beta diversity per million T cells went down as age went up. This fall followed a roughly linear course with age.

The clonotype was recovered from a woman aged 18-35 years in good health. Input material: blood.

CDR3 region: CSASYGGIQYF. The DNA of the CDR3 is TGCAGTGCTAGCTACGGGGGGATTCAGTACTTC. The chain is built from TRBV20-1 and TRBJ2-4; 7 bases are shared with TRBD2. This CDR3 contains 11 residues. Germline V CDR1 and CDR2: DFQATT, SNEGSKA (reference sequence). J was trimmed by 10 bases and V by 3 bases; bases with no gene match: 3.